This TCR beta chain originates from a study of molecular identifiers for immune sequencing clone quantification. Study in general: Replicates partitioned RNA from approximately 20,000 or 98,000 naive CD8 cells into five parts, sequencing four. Study observations and caveats: Spiked Jurkat TCR RNA equivalent to one cell reportedly surfaced among under 1.1 million naive cells. More than 97% of effector molecules, versus under 1% of naive-cell molecules, belonged to clones above 20 RNA copies.

This clonotype was recorded only once. No antigen is known for it. Sorted naive CD8 T cells were those defined as CD8+CD4-CCR7+CD45RA+. TCRdb re-called the PCR reads with MiXCR, one entry per CDR3 protein. The data show about 640,000 distinct CDR3 sequences, about 20% seen once. Germline V gene lookup returns CDR1 SEHNR and CDR2 FQNEAQ (reference sequence). The CDR3 runs 14 residues. Trimming removed 4 bases from V and 3 bases from J, with 13 bases in between. This sequence originates from a human donor in good health. Some libraries in this study had Jurkat cell RNA spiked in. The sequencing sample was made of naive CD8+ T cells from blood, with Jurkat cell RNA spiked in. Specified subset: FACS-sorted CD8+CD4-CCR7+CD45RA+ naive T cells. The chain is built from TRBV7-9 and TRBJ2-7; possibly TRBD2 for D (6 bases). CDR3 sequence reads: CASSSPSADYEQYF. For the CDR3, the DNA is TGTGCCAGCAGCTCCCCTAGCGCAGACTACGAGCAGTACTTC.